The 10 T cell receptor beta chains below come from one sample, sequenced in a study of T cell responses to AZD1222 COVID-19 vaccine. Some clones are missing from TCRdb's copy, which holds only in-frame ones; the method was immunoSEQ multiplex PCR. Of approximately 130,000 clones in the sample, about 88% were seen once. The specimen comprised peripheral blood, sampled 28 days after the second AZD1222 dose. All receptors come from an adult who received the AZD1222 COVID-19 vaccine.

The V call is TRBV7-9, the J call TRBJ1-6; TRBD1 agrees at 11 bases. J gave up 4 bases and V 5 bases, and 7 bases lay outside the gene matches. The germline CDR1 and CDR2 sequences are SEHNR and FQNEAQ (reference sequence). The CDR3 runs 17 residues. In DNA form, the CDR3 reads TGTGCCAGCAGCGCGGACAGGGGGCGAGGGTATAATTCACCCCTCCACTTT. Protein sequence: CASSADRGRGYNSPLHF.

The chain carries TRBV10-3 and TRBJ2-7, with TRBD1 matching over 8 bases. This CDR3 region has 14 residues. Germline-derived CDR1 and CDR2 are ENHRY and SYGVKD. V lost 6 bases and J lost 3; bases outside the gene matches: 7. The CDR3 region has the DNA TGTGCCATCAGGTCCGGGACAGGACTCTACGAGCAGTACTTC. Its translation is CAIRSGTGLYEQYF.

V and J are TRBV5-1 and TRBJ1-6; D unclear. Per the germline V gene, CDR1 is SGHRS and CDR2 is YFSETQ. The CDR3 has 14 residues. V was cut by 0 bases and J by 10 bases, with 11 bases left in between. Here the CDR3 reads CASSLDTVTSPLHF. The CDR3 nucleotides read TGCGCCAGCAGCTTGGATACAGTTACCTCACCCCTCCACTTT.

The chain recombines TRBV6-6 with TRBJ2-3; 12 bases are shared with TRBD2. Trimming at V came to 5 bases and at J to 4 bases, leaving 10 bases not matched to a gene. In germline, CDR1 is MNHNY, CDR2 SVGAGI (reference sequence). The CDR3 length is 17 residues. In DNA form, the CDR3 reads TGTGCCAGCAGTCCCTGGACTAGCGGGATCGGGTCAGATACGCAGTATTTT. Translating gives CASSPWTSGIGSDTQYF.

This sequence joins TRBV24-1 and TRBJ2-5, with D unresolved. This CDR3 comprises 15 residues. Germline-derived CDR1 and CDR2 are KGHDR and SFDVKD. Trimming took off 4 bases at V and 2 bases at J, with 13 bases between the two ends. The CDR3 DNA reads TGTGCCACCAGTGACTTCACCCCGATACAAGAGACCCAGTACTTC. It yields the protein CATSDFTPIQETQYF.

This chain joins TRBV7-8 and TRBJ2-5; 7 bases line up with TRBD2. With V trimmed by 1 base and J by 4 bases, 6 bases remained unmatched. This CDR3 is 15 amino acids long. The V gene's germline CDR1 is SGHVS and CDR2 FQNEAQ. The CDR3 DNA sequence: TGTGCCAGCAGCTTAGGACTAGCTTCTCGAGAGACCCAGTACTTC. It translates to CASSLGLASRETQYF.

The chain joins TRBV4-1 to TRBJ1-2; a weak D match, TRBD1 (5 bases). The CDR3 totals 16 residues. V shed 1 base and J shed 4 bases, with 16 bases lying between them. Looked up from germline, CDR1 is MGHRA and CDR2 is YSYEKL. CDR3 nucleotide sequence: TGCGCCAGCAGCCAAGTTGGGACGGCGCTCTTCTATGGCTACACCTTC. It translates to CASSQVGTALFYGYTF.

The rearrangement links TRBV5-1 to TRBJ1-1, with D hard to call. V dropped 1 base and J dropped 0 bases, with 7 bases sitting between them. The length of the CDR3 is 14 residues. Germline V gives CDR1 SGHRS, CDR2 YFSETQ. CDR3: CASSLQPMNTEAFF. In DNA form, the CDR3 reads TGCGCCAGCAGCTTGCAACCGATGAACACTGAAGCTTTCTTT.

The J gene is TRBJ1-2, the V gene TRBV30, with TRBD1 matching over 7 bases. CDR1 is GTSNPN and CDR2 is SVGIG in the germline V gene (reference sequence). This CDR3 region has 13 residues. The trim removed 2 bases at V and 6 bases at J, leaving 6 bases unmatched. In nucleotides, the CDR3 is TGTGCCTGGAGTACGGGACAGTTCAATGGCTACACCTTC. Translation gives CAWSTGQFNGYTF.

This clone was observed a single time. The V and J genes are TRBV4-1 and TRBJ2-3; D possibly corresponds to TRBD1 (5 bases). V was clipped by 8 bases and J by 4 bases, with 16 bases between them. The germline V gene has CDR1 MGHRA and CDR2 YSYEKL. This CDR3 region has 14 residues. CDR3 region: CASHPMGLSDTQYF. The CDR3 region has the DNA TGCGCCAGCCATCCTATGGGGCTCTCAGATACGCAGTATTTT.